What follows describes a single T cell receptor beta chain. What it recognizes is unknown. CDR1 is SGHAT, CDR2 FQNNGV, per germline. The CDR3 is 13 residues long. V was cut by 0 bases and J by 6 bases, with 9 bases left in between. The repertoire was sequenced with immunoSEQ multiplex PCR; TCRdb's copy has only in-frame clones and lacks some. The data show 2 million to 2.5 million clones, around 90% seen once. These data are taken from a study of shared clonotypes between healthy human individuals. General study results and limits: Generation probability values for non-shared clonotypes were lower than those for clonotypes shared by all four donors. Only blood was sampled; tissue repertoires likely differ.

The healthy adult donors were HIV-negative and reported no recent acute infections or vaccinations. CD4+ cells yielded CD45RA+ naive and CD45RA-negative memory subsets. The chain is built from TRBV11-2 and TRBJ2-7; D unclear. The source of this sequence is a man between 18 and 29 years old in good health. Some clones in this sample may be carry-over from other donors' samples. Sequences were obtained from naive CD4+ T cells from PBMCs. Subset specified: CD45RA+ positively selected. DNA of the CDR3: TGTGCCAGCAGCTTAGATCATGTTCGCGAGCAGTACTTC. This gives the protein CASSLDHVREQYF.